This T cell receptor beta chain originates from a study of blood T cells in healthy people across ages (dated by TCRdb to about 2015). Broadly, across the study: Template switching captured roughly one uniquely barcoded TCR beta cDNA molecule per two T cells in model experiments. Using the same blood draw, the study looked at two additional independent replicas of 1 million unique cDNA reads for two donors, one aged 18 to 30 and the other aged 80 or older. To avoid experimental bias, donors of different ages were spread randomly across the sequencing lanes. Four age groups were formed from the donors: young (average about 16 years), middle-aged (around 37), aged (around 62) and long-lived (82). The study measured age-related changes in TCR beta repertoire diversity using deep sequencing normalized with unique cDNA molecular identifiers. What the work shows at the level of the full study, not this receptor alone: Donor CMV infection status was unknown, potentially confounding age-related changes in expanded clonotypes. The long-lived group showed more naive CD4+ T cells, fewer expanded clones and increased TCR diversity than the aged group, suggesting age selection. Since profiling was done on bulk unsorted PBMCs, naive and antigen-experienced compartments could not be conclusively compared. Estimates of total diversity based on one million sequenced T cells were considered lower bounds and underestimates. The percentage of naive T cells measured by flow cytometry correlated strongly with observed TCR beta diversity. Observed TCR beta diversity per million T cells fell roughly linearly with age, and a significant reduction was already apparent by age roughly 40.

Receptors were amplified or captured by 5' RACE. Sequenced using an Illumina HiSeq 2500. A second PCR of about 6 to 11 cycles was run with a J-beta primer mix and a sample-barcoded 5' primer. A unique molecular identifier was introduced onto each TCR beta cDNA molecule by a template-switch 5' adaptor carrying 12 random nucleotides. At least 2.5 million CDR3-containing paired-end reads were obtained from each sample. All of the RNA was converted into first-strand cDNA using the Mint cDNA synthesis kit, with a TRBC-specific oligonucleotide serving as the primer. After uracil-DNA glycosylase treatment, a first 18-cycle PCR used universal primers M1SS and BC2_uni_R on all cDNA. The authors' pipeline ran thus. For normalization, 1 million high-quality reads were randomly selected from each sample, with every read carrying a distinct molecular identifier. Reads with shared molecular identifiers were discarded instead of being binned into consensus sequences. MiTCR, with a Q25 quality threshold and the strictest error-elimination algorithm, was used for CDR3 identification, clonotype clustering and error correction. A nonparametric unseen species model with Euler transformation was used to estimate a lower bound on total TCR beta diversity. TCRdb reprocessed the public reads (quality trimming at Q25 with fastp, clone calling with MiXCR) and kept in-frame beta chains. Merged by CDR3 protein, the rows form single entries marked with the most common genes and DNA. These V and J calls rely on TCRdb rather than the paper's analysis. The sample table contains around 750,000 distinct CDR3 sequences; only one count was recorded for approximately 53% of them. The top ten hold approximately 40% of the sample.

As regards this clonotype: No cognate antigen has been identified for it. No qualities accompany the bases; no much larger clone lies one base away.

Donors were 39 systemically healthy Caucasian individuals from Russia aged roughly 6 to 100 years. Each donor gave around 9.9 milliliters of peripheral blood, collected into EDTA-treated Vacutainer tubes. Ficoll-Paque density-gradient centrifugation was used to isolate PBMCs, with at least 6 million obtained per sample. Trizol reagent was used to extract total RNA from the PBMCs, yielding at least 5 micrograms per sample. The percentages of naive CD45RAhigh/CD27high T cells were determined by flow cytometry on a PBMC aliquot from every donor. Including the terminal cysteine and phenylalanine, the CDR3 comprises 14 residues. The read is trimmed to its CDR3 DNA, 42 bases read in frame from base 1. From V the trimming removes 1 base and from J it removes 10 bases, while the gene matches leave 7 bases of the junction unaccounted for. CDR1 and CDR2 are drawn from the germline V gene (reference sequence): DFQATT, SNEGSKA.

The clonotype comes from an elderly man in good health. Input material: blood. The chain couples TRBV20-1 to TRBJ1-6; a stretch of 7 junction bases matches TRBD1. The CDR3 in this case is CSARGTGVGSPLHF. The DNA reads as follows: TGCAGTGCTAGAGGTACAGGGGTTGGATCACCCCTCCACTTT.